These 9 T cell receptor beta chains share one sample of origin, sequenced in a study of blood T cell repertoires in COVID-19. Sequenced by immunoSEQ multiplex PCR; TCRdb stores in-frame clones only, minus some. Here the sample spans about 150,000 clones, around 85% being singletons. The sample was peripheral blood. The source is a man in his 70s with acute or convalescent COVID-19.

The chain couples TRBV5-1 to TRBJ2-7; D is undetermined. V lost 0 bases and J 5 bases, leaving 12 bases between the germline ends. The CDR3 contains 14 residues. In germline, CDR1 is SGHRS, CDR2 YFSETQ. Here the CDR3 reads CASSLGLEAHEQYF. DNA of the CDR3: TGCGCCAGCAGCTTGGGACTTGAGGCCCACGAGCAGTACTTC.

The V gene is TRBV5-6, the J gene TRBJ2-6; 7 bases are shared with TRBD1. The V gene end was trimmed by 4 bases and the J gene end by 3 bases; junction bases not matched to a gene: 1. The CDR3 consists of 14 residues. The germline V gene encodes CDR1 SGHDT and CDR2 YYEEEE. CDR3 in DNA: TGTGCCAGCAGCAGGGGGCTTGGGGCCAACGTCCTGACTTTC. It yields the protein CASSRGLGANVLTF.

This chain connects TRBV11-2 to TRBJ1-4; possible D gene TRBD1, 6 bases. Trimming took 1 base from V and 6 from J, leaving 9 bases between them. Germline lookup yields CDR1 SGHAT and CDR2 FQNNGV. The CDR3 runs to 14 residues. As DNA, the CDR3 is TGTGCCAGCAGCTTAGGGGCAGGGGATGAAAAACTGTTTTTT. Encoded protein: CASSLGAGDEKLFF.

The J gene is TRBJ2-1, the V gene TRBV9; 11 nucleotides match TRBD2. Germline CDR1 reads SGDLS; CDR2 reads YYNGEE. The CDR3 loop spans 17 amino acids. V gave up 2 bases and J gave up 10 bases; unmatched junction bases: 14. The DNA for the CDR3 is TGTGCCAGCAGCGTCGGGACTAGCGGAGGTATCCAACAAGAGCAGTTCTTC. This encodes CASSVGTSGGIQQEQFF.

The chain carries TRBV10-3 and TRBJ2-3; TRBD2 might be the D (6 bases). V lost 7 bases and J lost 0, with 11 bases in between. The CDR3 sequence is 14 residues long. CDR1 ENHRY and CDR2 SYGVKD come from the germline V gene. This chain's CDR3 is CAITAGKSTDTQYF. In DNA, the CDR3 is TGTGCCATCACAGCGGGTAAAAGCACAGATACGCAGTATTTT.

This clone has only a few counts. The CDR3 bases are TGTGCCACCAGTGATTTTGACAGGGCCGCCGCCGGGGAGCTGTTTTTT. This gives the protein CATSDFDRAAAGELFF. The genes are TRBV24-1 and TRBJ2-2, with 7 nucleotides matching TRBD1. The CDR3 contains 16 residues. J gave up 6 bases and V 1 base, and 7 bases lay outside the gene matches. The germline V gene encodes CDR1 KGHDR and CDR2 SFDVKD.

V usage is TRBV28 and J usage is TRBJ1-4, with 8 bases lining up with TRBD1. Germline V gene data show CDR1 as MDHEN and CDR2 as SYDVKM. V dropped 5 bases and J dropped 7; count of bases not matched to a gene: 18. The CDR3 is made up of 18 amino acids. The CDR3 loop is CASSPTGTGTPRGEKLFF. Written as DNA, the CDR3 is TGTGCCAGCAGTCCCACCGGGACAGGCACTCCTAGGGGTGAAAAACTGTTTTTT.

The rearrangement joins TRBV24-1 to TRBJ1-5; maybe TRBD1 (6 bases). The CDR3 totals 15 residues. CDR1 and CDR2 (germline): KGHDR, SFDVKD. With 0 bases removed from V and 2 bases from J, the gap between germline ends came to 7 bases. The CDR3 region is CATSDLTGRNQPQHF. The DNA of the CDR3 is TGTGCCACCAGTGATTTGACAGGGCGCAATCAGCCCCAGCATTTT.

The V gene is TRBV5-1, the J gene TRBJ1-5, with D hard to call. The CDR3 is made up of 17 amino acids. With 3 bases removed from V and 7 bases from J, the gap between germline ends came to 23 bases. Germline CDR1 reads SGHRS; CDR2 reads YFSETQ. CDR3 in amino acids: CASSSNEKEKTGQPQHF. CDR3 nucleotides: TGCGCCAGCAGCTCTAACGAGAAAGAGAAGACGGGACAGCCCCAGCATTTT.